The 4 T cell receptor beta chains reported below all come from one sample, sequenced in a study of blood T cell repertoires in COVID-19. Method: immunoSEQ multiplex PCR; TCRdb's copy keeps in-frame clones and lacks some. Of more than 150,000 clones in the sample, around nine tenths were seen once. Sequencing used peripheral blood. Source of these receptors: a woman in her 70s with COVID-19, enrolled during active disease.

This rearrangement joins TRBV19 to TRBJ2-7; 16 bases map to TRBD2. Germline lookup yields CDR1 LNHDA and CDR2 SQIVND (reference sequence). This CDR3 has 18 amino acids. V was clipped by 5 bases and J by 2 bases; unmatched bases: 9. The CDR3 here is CASSPGTSGRAQPYEQYF. The DNA for the CDR3 is TGTGCCAGTAGTCCCGGGACTAGCGGGAGGGCCCAACCCTACGAGCAGTACTTC.

The chain uses TRBV27 and TRBJ2-7; the D gene is possibly TRBD2 (6 bases). This CDR3 has 16 residues. The V end was cut by 2 bases, the J end by 3 bases, with 17 bases between. The germline V gene has CDR1 MNHEY and CDR2 SMNVEV (reference sequence). The CDR3 bases are TGTGCCAGCAGTTTACTGCTAGTCGGCGGGAACTACGAGCAGTACTTC. It codes for CASSLLLVGGNYEQYF.

The chain is built from TRBV27 and TRBJ2-1, with 8 bases matching TRBD1. Germline values: CDR1 MNHEY, CDR2 SMNVEV (reference sequence). With V trimmed by 9 bases and J by 4 bases, 8 bases remained unmatched. This CDR3 region has 14 residues. The CDR3 loop reads CARTDRGPYNEQFF. CDR3 coding DNA: TGTGCCAGGACCGACAGGGGACCATACAATGAGCAGTTCTTC.

The J gene is TRBJ2-7, the V gene TRBV18; 7 bases agree with TRBD1. V was pared by 1 base and J by 6 bases, with 9 bases of the junction left unmatched. This CDR3 spans 15 amino acids. CDR1 and CDR2 (germline): KGHSH, LQKENI. In nucleotides, the CDR3 is TGTGCCAGCTCACCACTCCGCGGGCAGGGGGTCGAGCAGTACTTC. Translation: CASSPLRGQGVEQYF.